The clone carrying this TCR beta chain was seen a few times. What it recognizes is unknown. The data are from a study of response to subunit inactivated influenza vaccine. Study-wide results and caveats: It was suggested by the authors that few new T cells are recruited by each seasonal influenza vaccination.

Each CDR3 protein is one row after TCRdb ran MiXCR on the RT-PCR reads. The sample consists of about 300,000 distinct CDR3 sequences, over 20% of them appearing once. This sequence was found in a man between 45 and 75 years old who received an inactivated influenza vaccine. Specimen: PBMCs from blood, collected less than 22 months after vaccination.

The CDR3 region is CSAIISEQSSYNSPLHF. CDR3 bases: TGCAGTGCTATAATTTCCGAACAGAGCTCCTATAATTCACCCCTCCACTTT. The J gene is TRBJ1-6, the V gene TRBV20-1; no firm D call. With 4 bases removed from V and 0 bases from J, the gap between germline ends came to 16 bases. CDR1 and CDR2 from the germline V gene are DFQATT and SNEGSKA (reference sequence). The CDR3 is 17 residues long.